Listed here are 26 T cell receptor beta chains from one sample, sequenced in a study of Ad26.COV2.S vaccination and SARS-CoV-2 variants. The treatment is: approximately 18 received Ad26.COV2.S at low or high dose, single or two shots; about 5 received placebo; per-sample allocation not given. The samples were gathered on day 63 after the first injection of vaccine or placebo. The assay was immunoSEQ multiplex PCR, and TCRdb's table has in-frame clones only and misses some. Of about 440,000 clones in the sample, 70% to 90% are singletons; the top ten hold roughly 13%. The source material was peripheral blood, sampled in a trial of Ad26.COV2.S vaccine versus placebo. The receptor source for this set is a person aged 18-60 years who received the Ad26.COV2.S COVID-19 vaccine or a placebo.

The rearrangement links TRBV7-2 to TRBJ1-6, with TRBD1 matching 7 bases. The V gene's germline CDR1 is SGHTA and CDR2 FQGNSA. The CDR3 length is 19 residues. The J segment lost 1 base and the V segment lost 5 bases, leaving 14 bases of the junction unmatched. The DNA of the CDR3 is TGTGCCAGCAGCCTCCTACTACCAGACAGGGCGTCCTATAATTCACCCCTCCACTTT. It encodes CASSLLLPDRASYNSPLHF.

This rearrangement joins TRBV7-2 to TRBJ1-5, with D possibly being TRBD1 (6 bases). Trimming removed 1 base from V and 2 bases from J, with 18 bases in between. This CDR3 is built from 18 residues. Looked up from germline, CDR1 is SGHTA and CDR2 is FQGNSA. The CDR3 protein is CASSLGISRGYGNQPQHF. CDR3 sequence (DNA): TGTGCCAGCAGCTTAGGAATCTCCAGGGGCTATGGCAATCAGCCCCAGCATTTT.

V is TRBV7-3 and J is TRBJ2-1; D may be TRBD2 (5 bases). In germline, CDR1 is SGHTA, CDR2 FQGTGA. The CDR3 loop spans 13 amino acids. Between the trimmed V and J ends, which lost 4 bases and 9 bases, there was a span of 13 bases. This chain's CDR3 is CASSYGERSEQFF. The CDR3 DNA follows: TGTGCCAGCAGCTACGGGGAGCGAAGTGAGCAGTTCTTC.

The chain joins TRBV5-1 to TRBJ2-5; D may be TRBD2 (5 bases). The CDR3 sequence is 12 residues long. V shed 3 bases and J shed 3 bases, with 6 bases lying between them. Germline lookup yields CDR1 SGHRS and CDR2 YFSETQ. In DNA form, the CDR3 reads TGCGCCAGCAGCTACGGGGAAGAGACCCAGTACTTC. Translation gives CASSYGEETQYF.

This chain uses TRBV5-6 with TRBJ1-5; a possible D gene is TRBD1 (6 bases). This CDR3 region has 16 residues. Germline lookup yields CDR1 SGHDT and CDR2 YYEEEE. The ends were cut back, 3 bases at V and 4 bases at J, with 17 bases in the middle. CDR3 in DNA: TGTGCCAGCAGCTATACCGGGACATCATCAAATCAGCCCCAGCATTTT. It yields the protein CASSYTGTSSNQPQHF.

This rearrangement joins TRBV6-5 to TRBJ1-1; 10 bases line up with TRBD1. The germline CDR1 and CDR2 sequences are MNHEY and SVGAGI. V trimming: 2 bases; J trimming: 6 bases; junction bases outside the gene matches: 3. This CDR3 is 14 amino acids long. The CDR3 loop is CASSYGTGDAEAFF. The CDR3 bases are TGTGCCAGCAGTTACGGGACAGGGGATGCTGAAGCTTTCTTT.

The genes are TRBV23-1 and TRBJ1-2, with D unresolved. TRBV23-1 is identified as an open reading frame with a role that is uncertain. This CDR3 comprises 12 residues. The ends were cut back, 6 bases at V and 5 bases at J, with 10 bases in the middle. The CDR3, as DNA: TGCGCCAGCAGAAGTCGAGGGTATGGCTACACCTTC. Its translation: CASRSRGYGYTF.

This CDR3 reads CASSLAGGGPGANVLTF. CDR3 coding DNA: TGTGCCAGCAGTTTAGCGGGAGGGGGCCCTGGGGCCAACGTCCTGACTTTC. The chain couples TRBV9 to TRBJ2-6, with TRBD2 matching over 11 bases. V was clipped by 5 bases and J by 2 bases; unmatched bases: 6. Germline V CDR1 and CDR2: SGDLS, YYNGEE. The CDR3 contains 17 residues.

The chain recombines TRBV28 with TRBJ1-3; TRBD1 aligns across 7 bases. CDR1 MDHEN and CDR2 SYDVKM come from the germline V gene. The V segment lost 7 bases and the J segment 0 bases; nucleotides outside the gene matches: 12. This CDR3 has 17 amino acids. In nucleotides, the CDR3 is TGTGCCAGCAAGGCACAGGGGCGCGTCTTCTCTGGAAACACCATATATTTT. It translates to CASKAQGRVFSGNTIYF.

V usage is TRBV19 and J usage is TRBJ2-7; 11 nucleotides match TRBD2. The CDR3 totals 16 residues. Germline CDR1 LNHDA, CDR2 SQIVND (reference sequence). The trim removed 4 bases at V and 5 bases at J, leaving 10 bases unmatched. The CDR3 protein is CASSKTRLAGLDEQYF. CDR3 in DNA: TGTGCCAGTAGTAAGACCCGACTAGCGGGACTTGACGAGCAGTACTTC.

CDR3: CASSLRRTSGTDTQYF. CDR3 DNA: TGTGCCAGCAGCTTGAGACGGACTAGCGGCACAGATACGCAGTATTTT. This chain connects TRBV5-6 to TRBJ2-3, with 9 nucleotides matching TRBD2. The CDR3 has 16 amino acids. CDR1 and CDR2 (germline): SGHDT, YYEEEE. The V and J ends lost 1 base and 1 base, in that order; junction bases with no gene match: 4.

The genes are TRBV15 and TRBJ2-1; D unresolved. The CDR3 has 12 amino acids. Germline lookup yields CDR1 LNHNV and CDR2 YYDKDF (reference sequence). The V end was cut by 0 bases, the J end by 8 bases, with 5 bases between. The DNA for the CDR3 is TGTGCCACCAGCAGAGATTGGGATGAGCAGTTCTTC. It codes for CATSRDWDEQFF.

The V gene is TRBV7-9, the J gene TRBJ2-3; TRBD2 aligns across 9 bases. The germline V gene encodes CDR1 SEHNR and CDR2 FQNEAQ (reference sequence). The CDR3 loop spans 17 amino acids. V was clipped by 5 bases and J by 0 bases; unmatched bases: 9. As DNA, the CDR3 is TGTGCCAGCAGCGCGACCCCTGGACTAGCGAGCACAGATACGCAGTATTTT. It codes for CASSATPGLASTDTQYF.

The chain combines TRBV6-2 or TRBV6-3 with TRBJ2-1; TRBD2 agrees at 11 bases. CDR1 and CDR2 (germline): MNHEY, SVGEGT. This CDR3 region has 15 residues. Trimming took 6 bases from V and 6 from J; bases not matched to a gene: 7. The CDR3 DNA is TGTGCCAGCAGCGCTACTAGCGGGAGTCGCAATGAGCAGTTCTTC. Protein: CASSATSGSRNEQFF.

The chain couples TRBV5-4 to TRBJ2-1, with TRBD2 identical over 11 bases. The germline V gene has CDR1 SGHNT and CDR2 YYREEE (reference sequence). The CDR3 extends over 15 amino acids. V lost 4 bases, J lost 4 bases, and 4 bases stayed unmatched. The CDR3 region has the DNA TGTGCCAGCAGCCTAACTAGCGGGAGTTACAATGAGCAGTTCTTC. This codes for CASSLTSGSYNEQFF.

This clone was counted a single time. The chain combines TRBV29-1 with TRBJ2-7; perhaps TRBD1 as D (5 bases). The ends were cut back, 4 bases at V and 2 bases at J, with 9 bases in the middle. This CDR3 comprises 12 residues. Germline V gene sequence: CDR1 SQVTM, CDR2 ANQGSEA. The DNA for the CDR3 is TGCAGCGTTGGGACACGTACCTACGAGCAGTACTTC. Protein sequence: CSVGTRTYEQYF.

V is TRBV9 and J is TRBJ2-7, with 9 bases matching TRBD2. J lost 6 bases, V lost 0 bases, and 10 bases had no gene match. CDR1 is SGDLS, CDR2 YYNGEE, per germline. The CDR3 is 16 residues long. The CDR3 loop reads CASSVGLLAGPLEQYF. CDR3 nucleotides: TGTGCCAGCAGCGTAGGTCTCCTAGCGGGACCCCTCGAGCAGTACTTC.

The chain uses TRBV11-1 and TRBJ1-1; D remains ambiguous. The CDR3 totals 12 residues. Trimming took off 4 bases at V and 3 bases at J, with 6 bases between the two ends. The V gene's germline CDR1 is SGHAT and CDR2 FQDESV (reference sequence). CDR3 nucleotide sequence: TGTGCCAGCAGCTCGGCCTACACTGAAGCTTTCTTT. Protein sequence: CASSSAYTEAFF.

The chain recombines TRBV19 with TRBJ2-1; TRBD2 might be the D (6 bases). Trimming stripped 10 bases from V and 4 bases from J, with 14 bases between. This CDR3 has 13 residues. Germline-derived CDR1 and CDR2 are LNHDA and SQIVND (reference sequence). The CDR3, as DNA: TGTGCCACACGCGGGACTCTTTACAATGAGCAGTTCTTC. It translates to CATRGTLYNEQFF.

In nucleotides, the CDR3 is TGTGCCAGCAGCCGTGGGACAGAACTAAATTCACCCCTCCACTTT. It translates to CASSRGTELNSPLHF. This chain joins TRBV6-2 or TRBV6-3 and TRBJ1-6, with 7 bases matching TRBD1. V dropped 6 bases and J dropped 7; count of bases not matched to a gene: 9. The length of the CDR3 is 15 residues. Germline CDR1 reads MNHEY; CDR2 reads SVGEGT.

J is TRBJ2-1 and V is TRBV4-2, with TRBD2 matching 12 bases. The J segment lost 8 bases and the V segment lost 1 base, leaving 6 bases of the junction unmatched. CDR3 length equals 16 residues. Looked up from germline, CDR1 is LGHNA and CDR2 is YNFKEQ. The CDR3: CASSQGLAGAGDEQFF. The CDR3 bases are TGTGCCAGCAGCCAAGGACTAGCGGGAGCAGGCGATGAGCAGTTCTTC.

This chain uses TRBV7-2 with TRBJ2-3; weak D call: TRBD2 (5 bases). The V end lost 3 bases, the J end lost 3 bases, and 7 bases lay between the germline ends. Germline CDR1 and CDR2: SGHTA and FQGNSA. This CDR3 comprises 13 residues. The CDR3 nucleotides are TGTGCCAGCAGCTTTAGGGAGACAGATACGCAGTATTTT. This codes for CASSFRETDTQYF.

V is TRBV28 and J is TRBJ1-2, with 7 bases aligning to TRBD1. Germline V lookup: CDR1 MDHEN, CDR2 SYDVKM. The CDR3 length is 13 residues. With V trimmed by 6 bases and J by 8 bases, 9 bases remained unmatched. The CDR3 region has the DNA TGTGCCAGCAGGTCGACAGGGATGGACGGCTACACCTTC. It encodes CASRSTGMDGYTF.

The chain joins TRBV7-9 to TRBJ2-1, with D possibly being TRBD1 (7 bases). Germline CDR1 is SEHNR and CDR2 is FQNEAQ (reference sequence). V was shortened by 6 bases and J by 5 bases, with 26 bases between the two germline ends. The CDR3 is 18 amino acids. The CDR3 DNA is TGTGCCAGCAGGGTAACAGGGGCCGCGGGGCCAAGGGACAATGAGCAGTTCTTC. This gives the protein CASRVTGAAGPRDNEQFF.

This rearrangement joins TRBV7-9 to TRBJ1-2; D remains unclear. The CDR3 length is 17 residues. Germline CDR1 SEHNR, CDR2 FQNEAQ (reference sequence). V shed 1 base and J shed 8 bases, with 23 bases lying between them. CDR3 amino acids: CASSLGTSVGRLRGYTF. The CDR3 region has the DNA TGTGCCAGCAGCTTAGGGACTAGTGTTGGACGACTTCGGGGCTACACCTTC.

A note on this clone: The junction and the germline gene differ at one end; a read error may be behind it. The chain combines TRBV7-7 with TRBJ2-2, with D maybe TRBD2 (6 bases). This CDR3 has 15 residues. Per the germline V gene, CDR1 is SSHAT and CDR2 is FNYEAQ (reference sequence). In DNA form, the CDR3 reads TGTGCTAGCAGCCTCGTGGGAGGATCCGCCGGGGAGCTGTTTTTT. This encodes CASSLVGGSAGELFF. Full variable domain (outside the CDR3, taken from reference TRBV7-7 and TRBJ2-2): GAGVSQSPRYKVTKRGQDVTLRCDPISSHATLYWYQQALGQGPEFLTYFNYEAQPDKSGLPSDRFSAERPEGSISTLTIQRTEQRDSAMYRCASSLVGGSAGELFFGEGSRLTVL.